This T cell receptor (beta chain) was obtained from a study of blood T cells in healthy people across ages. This CDR3 region has 13 residues. Germline V gene data show CDR1 as SQVTM and CDR2 as ANQGSEA. The V end lost 6 bases, the J end lost 9 bases, and 18 bases lay between the germline ends. The study's findings and limits: CMV status of donors was unknown, possibly confounding expanded clonotype changes. What prevented conclusive comparison of naive and antigen-experienced cells was that PBMCs were unsorted.

Next came a second PCR, run for about 7 to 11 cycles, which used a sample-barcoded 5' primer along with a J-beta primer mix. TCRdb used MiXCR to reprocess the 5' RACE reads, holding one entry per CDR3 protein. In the table there are 980,000 or so distinct CDR3 sequences, roughly 48% of which are singletons. In its sample, this clonotype was seen a few times. What it binds is unknown. Source material: blood. This TCR was recovered from a young man in good health. J is TRBJ2-1 and V is TRBV29-1; tentative D call: TRBD2 (6 bases). CDR3 DNA sequence: TGCAGCGTACCGGCCCTGACTAGTGGTGAGCAGTTCTTC. This translates into CSVPALTSGEQFF.